One and the same sample provided the 4 T cell receptor beta chains below, sequenced in a study of T-cell reconstitution after alpha-beta-depleted transplantation in children. The authors prepared the TCRbeta library with unique molecular identifiers. TCRdb re-called the PCR reads with MiXCR, one entry per CDR3 protein. Altogether about 460,000 distinct CDR3 sequences are present, approximately 13% being singletons, with the ten largest covering around 6.1%. Source: PBMCs from the stem cell graft donor, taken from the stem cell graft. These receptors came from a human donor who donated a stem cell graft to a child with combined immunodeficiency.

This clonotype was recorded at least ten times. This chain joins TRBV20-1 and TRBJ2-3; 10 nucleotides match TRBD2. Germline CDR1 DFQATT, CDR2 SNEGSKA (reference sequence). The CDR3 spans 15 residues. V trimming: 3 bases; J trimming: 4 bases; junction bases outside the gene matches: 7. The CDR3 reads CSARGPTSGSDTQYF. DNA for the CDR3: TGCAGTGCTAGGGGCCCGACTAGCGGGTCAGATACGCAGTATTTT.

The V and J genes are TRBV28 and TRBJ1-5, with a weak D call TRBD1 (6 bases). Trimming cost V 5 bases and J 4 bases, with 18 bases left between them. The germline gives CDR1 MDHEN, CDR2 SYDVKM. This CDR3 has 16 residues. CDR3: CASSRQDPGPNQPQHF. The CDR3 DNA is TGTGCCAGCAGTAGACAGGATCCCGGCCCTAATCAGCCCCAGCATTTT.

This clonotype has just a few counts. This chain uses TRBV4-1 with TRBJ2-3, with 9 bases lining up with TRBD2. This CDR3 has 18 residues. Germline values: CDR1 MGHRA, CDR2 YSYEKL. V lost 1 base, J lost 4 bases, and 12 bases stayed unmatched. The CDR3 loop reads CASSQVVGGRAGADTQYF. The CDR3 DNA follows: TGCGCCAGCAGCCAAGTCGTCGGCGGGAGGGCCGGCGCAGATACGCAGTATTTT.

This clonotype was seen a few times. This CDR3 is CASSSGSDSPLHF. The DNA for the CDR3 is TGTGCCAGCAGTTCGGGCTCAGATTCACCCCTCCACTTT. The gene calls are TRBV28 and TRBJ1-6; D unresolved. The CDR3 sequence is 13 residues long. The V gene's germline CDR1 is MDHEN and CDR2 SYDVKM. The germline V and J ends were trimmed by 4 bases and 8 bases, with 9 bases remaining between them.